One and the same sample provided the 12 T cell receptor beta chains below, sequenced in a study of metastatic and nonmetastatic thyroid tumors. TCRdb used MiXCR to call clones anew from the PCR reads. The sample has around 16,000 clones; approximately 12% are singletons. All patients were treatment-naive before thyroid surgery. The sample was tumor tissue. Receptors were obtained from a female donor with papillary thyroid cancer or a benign thyroid nodule (not recorded which). Some clones in this sample may be carry-over from other donors' samples.

Many counts were recorded for this clone. This may come from a read error, since a much larger clone is one base off. The sample carries other DNA sequences with the same CDR3. V is TRBV27 and J is TRBJ1-6; tentatively, D is TRBD1 (5 bases). Germline assignment: CDR1 MNHEY and CDR2 SMNVEV (reference sequence). This CDR3 is 16 amino acids long. CDR3 loop: CASSFLRVSGDSPLHF. For the CDR3, the DNA is TGTGCCAGCAGTTTTCTCAGGGTTTCTGGCGATTCACCTCTCCACTTT.

This clone was recorded at least ten times. V usage is TRBV7-2 and J usage is TRBJ2-1; no clear D gene. With 6 bases removed from V and 3 bases from J, the gap between germline ends came to 9 bases. This CDR3 contains 13 residues. Germline CDR1 reads SGHTA; CDR2 reads FQGNSA. The DNA for the CDR3 is TGTGCCAGCAGTCAGGACGGCTACAATGAGCAGTTCTTC. Protein sequence: CASSQDGYNEQFF.

This clone ranks as medium-sized. The V call is TRBV5-1, the J call TRBJ2-1; D is unclear. The germline gives CDR1 SGHRS, CDR2 YFSETQ. The CDR3 runs to 17 residues. Trimming took 0 bases from V and 4 from J, leaving 17 bases between them. CDR3 sequence reads: CASSLDPHQLSYNEQFF. CDR3 nucleotides: TGCGCCAGCAGCTTGGACCCCCATCAGCTGAGTTACAATGAGCAGTTCTTC.

Remarks on this clone: Given a much more abundant clone one base away, this may be a read error. CDR3: CASSLSGNIEAFF. CDR3 coding DNA: TGTGCCAGCTCCCTCTCAGGGAACATTGAAGCTTTCTTT. This chain uses TRBV18 with TRBJ1-1; the D gene is possibly TRBD1 (5 bases). CDR1 is KGHSH, CDR2 LQKENI, per germline. The CDR3 has 13 amino acids.

This clone is classed as medium-sized (0.01 to 0.1%). J is TRBJ1-4 and V is TRBV6-5; D is ambiguous. Germline values: CDR1 MNHEY, CDR2 SVGAGI. The CDR3 is 16 amino acids. V lost 2 bases, J lost 3 bases, and 13 bases lay in between. For the CDR3, the DNA is TGTGCCAGCAGTTACCGGGCCGGAACAGCTAATGAAAAACTGTTTTTT. This codes for CASSYRAGTANEKLFF.

This clone was seen repeatedly, ten times or more. The V call is TRBV3-1, the J call TRBJ2-5, with TRBD2 identical over 10 bases. Per the germline V gene, CDR1 is LGHDT and CDR2 is YNNKEL (reference sequence). J gave up 1 base and V 4 bases, and 9 bases lay outside the gene matches. The CDR3 covers 17 residues. The chain's CDR3 is CASSPTTSSGGQETQYF. CDR3 DNA sequence: TGTGCCAGCAGCCCCACTACCTCTAGCGGGGGCCAAGAGACCCAGTACTTC.

The chain is built from TRBV28 and TRBJ2-7, with D tentatively TRBD1 (6 bases). CDR1 and CDR2 from the germline V gene are MDHEN and SYDVKM. V was cut by 4 bases and J by 0 bases, with 19 bases left in between. There are 17 residues in the CDR3. CDR3 in amino acids: CASSSYTGDTSSYEQYF. The CDR3 DNA reads TGTGCCAGCAGTTCCTATACCGGGGACACGAGCTCCTACGAGCAGTACTTC.

This clone was seen a single time. The chain couples TRBV20-1 to TRBJ2-7, with 8 bases fitting TRBD1. The CDR3 runs 14 residues. The junction had 12 bases not matched to a gene; V was cut back by 5 bases and J by 6 bases. CDR1 and CDR2 from the germline V gene are DFQATT and SNEGSKA (reference sequence). The CDR3 bases are TGCAGTGCTCACACATCCGGGACAGGCAGCGAGCAGTACTTC. Translating gives CSAHTSGTGSEQYF.

This clone was observed many times. J is TRBJ2-3 and V is TRBV6-1; D gene unclear. Trimming took off 5 bases at V and 0 bases at J, with 9 bases between the two ends. The CDR3 covers 14 residues. Looked up from germline, CDR1 is MNHNS and CDR2 is SASEGT. CDR3 sequence: CASSSRNSTDTQYF. CDR3 DNA sequence: TGTGCCAGCAGTAGCCGGAACAGCACAGATACGCAGTATTTT.

This clone was detected many times. This chain links TRBV5-6 with TRBJ2-3, with TRBD2 matching over 11 bases. The CDR3 is made up of 16 amino acids. V gave up 4 bases and J gave up 2 bases; unmatched junction bases: 6. CDR1 and CDR2 from the germline V gene are SGHDT and YYEEEE. The CDR3 loop is CASSPVSGGATDTQYF. In DNA, the CDR3 is TGTGCCAGCAGCCCAGTTAGCGGGGGGGCCACAGATACGCAGTATTTT.

The V and J genes are TRBV24-1 and TRBJ1-2; tentatively, D is TRBD1 (5 bases). Germline values: CDR1 KGHDR, CDR2 SFDVKD. The CDR3 contains 14 residues. V was pared by 2 bases and J by 4 bases, with 10 bases between. CDR3 in amino acids: CATSDSGRTYGYTF. DNA of the CDR3: TGTGCCACCAGTGATTCGGGACGGACCTATGGCTACACCTTC.

This clone was found many times. The chain is built from TRBV29-1 and TRBJ2-2; D remains unclear. The CDR3 contains 13 residues. CDR1 is SQVTM, CDR2 ANQGSEA, per germline. V lost 3 bases to trimming and J lost 4 bases, with 9 bases between them. CDR3 coding DNA: TGCAGCGTTGATCCGGAGCGCACCGGGGAGCTGTTTTTT. Translating gives CSVDPERTGELFF.